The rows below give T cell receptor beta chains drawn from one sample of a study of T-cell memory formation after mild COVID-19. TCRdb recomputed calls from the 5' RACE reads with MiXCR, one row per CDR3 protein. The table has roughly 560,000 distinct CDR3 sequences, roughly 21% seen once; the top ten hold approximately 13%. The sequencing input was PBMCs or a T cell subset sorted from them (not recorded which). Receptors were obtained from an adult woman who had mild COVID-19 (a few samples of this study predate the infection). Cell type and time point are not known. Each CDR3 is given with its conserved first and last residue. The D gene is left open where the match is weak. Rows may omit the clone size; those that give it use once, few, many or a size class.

CASSSDRQGHEQYF TGTGCCAGCAGTTCCGATAGACAGGGGCACGAGCAGTACTTC TRBJ2-7 few 14 TRBV12-3/TRBV12-4 TRBD1
CSARAGESNQPQHF TGCAGTGCGAGGGCAGGGGAGAGCAATCAGCCCCAGCATTTT TRBJ1-5 - 14 TRBV20-1 -
CASSTLTSGRADTQYF TGTGCCAGCTCAACGTTGACTAGCGGGAGGGCAGATACGCAGTATTTT TRBJ2-3 few 16 TRBV18 TRBD2
CSARAWALAGPNTGELFF TGCAGTGCTAGAGCCTGGGCCCTAGCGGGGCCGAACACCGGGGAGCTGTTTTTT TRBJ2-2 few 18 TRBV20-1 TRBD2
CASIPLRESPYNEQFF TGTGCCAGCATCCCCCTCCGGGAGTCCCCATACAATGAGCAGTTCTTC TRBJ2-1 - 16 TRBV12-3/TRBV12-4 -
CASSLGTGGLASYEQYF TGTGCCAGCAGCTTAGGGACAGGGGGCCTCGCCTCCTACGAGCAGTACTTC TRBJ2-7 few 17 TRBV7-3 TRBD1
CSVEQLRAGEQFF TGCAGCGTTGAACAACTGAGGGCTGGTGAGCAGTTCTTC TRBJ2-1 few 13 TRBV29-1 -
CASSFGESNQPQHF TGCGCCAGCAGCTTTGGGGAGTCCAATCAGCCCCAGCATTTT TRBJ1-5 - 14 TRBV5-1 -
CASSQERRQGQFF TGTGCCAGCAGCCAAGAACGCCGACAGGGGCAGTTCTTC TRBJ2-1 - 13 TRBV14 TRBD1
CASSFSRTGLQYF TGTGCCAGCAGCTTTAGTAGGACAGGGTTGCAGTATTTT TRBJ2-3 few 13 TRBV7-2 TRBD1
CASSYRPYATSYNEQFF TGTGCCAGCAGTTACCGGCCCTACGCAACTTCCTACAATGAGCAGTTCTTC TRBJ2-1 - 17 TRBV6-2/TRBV6-3 -
CASSLVASGSGHEQFF TGTGCCAGCAGCTTGGTGGCTAGCGGGAGTGGGCATGAGCAGTTCTTC TRBJ2-1 few 16 TRBV5-6 TRBD2
CSATRGGLKNQPQHF TGCAGTGCCACCCGGGGGGGACTAAAGAATCAGCCCCAGCATTTT TRBJ1-5 - 15 TRBV20-1 -
CASSLAGSGSYEQYF TGTGCCAGCAGCTTAGCTGGGTCAGGGTCCTACGAGCAGTACTTC TRBJ2-7 many 15 TRBV7-8 -